The clone carrying this T cell receptor beta chain was seen a handful of times. This entry comes from a study of cytomegalovirus exposure and HLA in healthy donors. With 60 Vbeta and 13 Jbeta primers, the PCR was carried out. Repertoires were generated with immunoSEQ multiplex PCR, while TCRdb's copy carries only in-frame clones and drops some. The sample shows about 120,000 clones, 65% to 75% of them seen only once. This clonotype was obtained from a man aged 35 to 55 in good health and CMV-seropositive. The source material was PBMCs.

In nucleotides, the CDR3 is TGTGCCAGCAGCTCCTCCGGGACTTCTAATGAAAAACTGTTTTTT. Translating gives CASSSSGTSNEKLFF. The chain carries TRBV11-2 and TRBJ1-4; maybe TRBD1 (5 bases). From germline, CDR1 is SGHAT and CDR2 FQNNGV. This CDR3 spans 15 amino acids. Between the trimmed V and J ends, which lost 4 bases and 3 bases, there was a span of 12 bases.